These 13 T cell receptor beta chains share one sample of origin, sequenced in a study of T cell repertoires in cytomegalovirus infection. One entry per CDR3 protein, called by TCRdb with MiXCR from the reads. This table has 900,000 to 950,000 distinct CDR3 sequences, roughly 30% appearing once. What these receptors recognize is not known. Source: cultured CD8+ T cells from PBMCs, taken from culture after CMV antigen stimulation. These TCRs come from a human donor in good health (CMV status not recorded). Some clones in this sample may be carry-over from other donors' samples.

This clonotype showed up just a few times. The chain is built from TRBV27 and TRBJ1-2; TRBD1 matches 7 bases. Unmatched junction bases numbered 4, after V lost 4 bases and J lost 2 bases. Germline CDR1 reads MNHEY; CDR2 reads SMNVEV (reference sequence). The CDR3 has 14 amino acids. For the CDR3, the DNA is TGTGCCAGCAGTTCACAGGGGCTGAACTATGGCTACACCTTC. Encoded protein: CASSSQGLNYGYTF.

The chain recombines TRBV19 with TRBJ2-2; possibly TRBD2 for D (6 bases). This CDR3 has 16 amino acids. Germline lookup yields CDR1 LNHDA and CDR2 SQIVND (reference sequence). V lost 1 base and J lost 3, with 12 bases in between. The CDR3 is CASSIGRGSDTGELFF. DNA of the CDR3: TGTGCCAGTAGTATAGGGAGGGGATCGGACACCGGGGAGCTGTTTTTT.

The chain combines TRBV6-2 or TRBV6-3 with TRBJ2-7; no firm D call. V lost 6 bases and J lost 4, with 16 bases in between. The CDR3 consists of 14 residues. The germline V gene encodes CDR1 MNHEY and CDR2 SVGEGT. CDR3 loop: CASSSRRSEYEQYV. CDR3 coding DNA: TGTGCCAGCAGCTCCCGCAGATCGGAATACGAGCAGTACGTC.

This sequence joins TRBV4-3 and TRBJ2-3; D is perhaps TRBD1 (6 bases). The CDR3 is 16 amino acids. V was trimmed by 0 bases and J by 6 bases, leaving 16 bases between them. In germline, CDR1 is LGHNA, CDR2 YSLEER. In DNA form, the CDR3 reads TGCGCCAGCAGCCAAGATTGGGACACTCGGTGGGATACGCAGTATTTT. Translation gives CASSQDWDTRWDTQYF.

This clonotype was seen a few times. The J gene is TRBJ2-3, the V gene TRBV12-3 or TRBV12-4; D uncertain. V was cut by 6 bases and J by 4 bases, with 17 bases left in between. This CDR3 is 15 amino acids long. The CDR3 DNA is TGTGCCAGCAGACGCCGGGCACCGGCGGCAGATACGCAGTATTTT. Its protein is CASRRRAPAADTQYF.

This clonotype has just a few counts. The V and J genes are TRBV6-1 and TRBJ1-5; tentative D call: TRBD1 (6 bases). V lost 2 bases to trimming and J lost 4 bases, with 9 bases between them. The CDR3 is made up of 14 amino acids. Germline V lookup: CDR1 MNHNS, CDR2 SASEGT. The CDR3 is CASSEKTGNQPQHF. The CDR3 DNA is TGTGCCAGCAGTGAAAAGACAGGTAATCAGCCCCAGCATTTT.

This clonotype was observed once. This sequence joins TRBV6-2 or TRBV6-3 and TRBJ1-1; D perhaps matches TRBD1 (5 bases). Trimming left V 0 bases short and J 6 bases short, with 14 bases between. Germline V gene lookup returns CDR1 MNHEY and CDR2 SVGEGT. This CDR3 has 15 amino acids. This CDR3 is CASSYSLRAGAEAFF. In DNA form, the CDR3 reads TGTGCCAGCAGTTACTCGCTCAGGGCCGGGGCTGAAGCTTTCTTT.

Many counts were recorded for this clonotype. The chain carries TRBV7-8 and TRBJ2-4; the D call may be TRBD1 or TRBD2 (5 bases each). The CDR3 consists of 12 residues. Germline CDR1 is SGHVS and CDR2 is FQNEAQ. The CDR3 reads CASSPGTNIQYF. The CDR3 region has the DNA TGTGCTTCTAGCCCAGGGACGAACATTCAGTACTTC.

This clonotype has ten or more counts. The chain recombines TRBV7-6 with TRBJ1-5; TRBD1 aligns across 7 bases. CDR1 is SGHVS, CDR2 FNYEAQ, per germline. The CDR3 has 14 residues. After removal of 5 bases from V and 7 bases from J, the junction contained 8 bases not matched to a gene. In DNA form, the CDR3 reads TGTGCCAGCAGCCTCGACAGGGTAGGACAGCCCCAGCATTTT. This translates into CASSLDRVGQPQHF.

The chain couples TRBV7-2 to TRBJ1-6, with TRBD1 identical over 8 bases. CDR1 and CDR2 (germline): SGHTA, FQGNSA. The CDR3 extends over 16 amino acids. J lost 3 bases, V lost 5 bases, and 6 bases had no gene match. CDR3 sequence: CASSLRTGIYNSPLHF. The CDR3 nucleotides read TGTGCCAGCAGCCTCCGGACAGGGATCTATAATTCACCCCTCCACTTT.

This clonotype was recorded a few times. V gene TRBV6-5 combines with J gene TRBJ2-1; 14 bases fit TRBD2. Germline V gene lookup returns CDR1 MNHEY and CDR2 SVGAGI. The junction had 9 bases not matched to a gene; V was cut back by 6 bases and J by 8 bases. This CDR3 has 16 residues. CDR3 in DNA: TGTGCCAGCAGCCCAATACCGGGACTAGCGGGGGATGAGCAGTTCTTC. This gives the protein CASSPIPGLAGDEQFF.

This clonotype was seen more than once but under ten times. The genes are TRBV19 and TRBJ1-4; D gene uncertain. The CDR3 is 12 amino acids. V lost 3 bases to trimming and J lost 5 bases, with 4 bases between them. Germline lookup yields CDR1 LNHDA and CDR2 SQIVND (reference sequence). The CDR3 region is CASSMLNEKLFF. CDR3 DNA sequence: TGTGCCAGTAGTATGCTAAATGAAAAACTGTTTTTT.

This clonotype showed up just a few times. V and J are TRBV15 and TRBJ2-3; 10 bases are shared with TRBD1. This CDR3 has 18 amino acids. The V gene's germline CDR1 is LNHNV and CDR2 YYDKDF (reference sequence). V lost 0 bases to trimming and J lost 0 bases; unmatched junction nucleotides: 6. CDR3 bases: TGTGCCACCAGCAGAGAGAGGACAGGGGGGATGAGCACAGATACGCAGTATTTT. The encoded protein is CATSRERTGGMSTDTQYF.